Listed here are 18 T cell receptor beta chains from one sample, sequenced in a study of shared clonotypes between healthy human individuals. The naive CD8 population came from CD45RO-negative cells selected for CCR7, without terminally differentiated effector memory CD45RA+ cells. Measured with immunoSEQ multiplex PCR; TCRdb has only the in-frame clones, and not every one. This table has roughly 850,000 clones, about 96% appearing once. The sequencing sample was made of naive CD8+ T cells sorted from blood. These receptors were taken from a man aged 30 to 39 in good health.

J is TRBJ2-5 and V is TRBV6-5; D might be TRBD2 (5 bases). CDR1 is MNHEY and CDR2 is SVGAGI in the germline V gene. The V end was cut by 3 bases, the J end by 4 bases, with 18 bases between. The CDR3 loop spans 16 amino acids. The CDR3, as DNA: TGTGCCAGCAGTTATTCCCTAAGAGGGAAAATAGAGACCCAGTACTTC. Its protein product is CASSYSLRGKIETQYF.

This chain joins TRBV7-8 and TRBJ2-7, with D maybe TRBD2 (5 bases). Germline V CDR1 and CDR2: SGHVS, FQNEAQ. Trimming shortened V by 4 bases and J by 2 bases, and 12 bases separated the two germline ends. The CDR3 sequence is 14 residues long. The CDR3 reads CASSYYPGTYEQYF. CDR3 DNA sequence: TGTGCCAGCAGCTACTATCCGGGGACCTACGAGCAGTACTTC.

The chain recombines TRBV7-9 with TRBJ2-1, with 9 positions matching TRBD2. This CDR3 has 16 amino acids. The V segment lost 1 base and the J segment 7 bases; nucleotides outside the gene matches: 8. Germline CDR1 is SEHNR and CDR2 is FQNEAQ (reference sequence). The CDR3 sequence is CASSLVAGGPLNEQFF. CDR3 nucleotides: TGTGCCAGCAGCTTAGTGGCGGGAGGGCCTTTAAATGAGCAGTTCTTC.

The chain is built from TRBV7-2 and TRBJ2-4; D possibly corresponds to TRBD2 (7 bases). CDR3 size: 16 residues. The germline CDR1 and CDR2 sequences are SGHTA and FQGNSA. Trimming cost V 4 bases and J 6 bases, with 19 bases left between them. The chain's CDR3 is CASSSDYPGGLNIQYF. CDR3 nucleotides: TGTGCCAGCAGCTCCGACTACCCCGGGGGGCTAAACATTCAGTACTTC.

This clone was picked up one time. The chain recombines TRBV10-3 with TRBJ2-2; D unresolved. The CDR3 runs to 15 residues. Between the trimmed V and J ends, which lost 4 bases and 1 base, there was a span of 10 bases. The germline V gene encodes CDR1 ENHRY and CDR2 SYGVKD. CDR3 in DNA: TGTGCCATCAGTGCGACTGACCTGAACACCGGGGAGCTGTTTTTT. Protein: CAISATDLNTGELFF.

V is TRBV14 and J is TRBJ1-2; TRBD1 matches 10 bases. V lost 0 bases to trimming and J lost 1 base; unmatched junction nucleotides: 5. This CDR3 has 17 residues. Germline V lookup: CDR1 SGHDN, CDR2 FVKESK. CDR3 protein: CASSQDQRDRGNYGYTF. CDR3 nucleotide sequence: TGTGCCAGCAGCCAAGATCAAAGGGACAGGGGTAACTATGGCTACACCTTC.

Worth noting for this clone: The sample contains more than one DNA sequence encoding this CDR3. The chain carries TRBV18 and TRBJ2-1, with D uncertain. CDR3 length: 15 residues. V lost 0 bases to trimming and J lost 0 bases, with 6 bases between them. Germline loops: CDR1 KGHSH, CDR2 LQKENI. The CDR3 loop reads CASSPPGSSYNEQFF. CDR3 bases: TGTGCCAGCTCACCACCGGGCAGCTCCTACAATGAGCAGTTCTTC.

The genes are TRBV28 and TRBJ1-3, with unresolved D. V lost 2 bases, J lost 7 bases, and 9 bases lay in between. Germline V gives CDR1 MDHEN, CDR2 SYDVKM. This CDR3 is 13 amino acids long. Here the CDR3 reads CASSLDNGNTIYF. The CDR3 DNA follows: TGTGCCAGCAGTTTAGACAACGGGAACACCATATATTTT.

A remark on this clone: In the same sample, other DNA sequences code for this CDR3. The chain combines TRBV6-5 with TRBJ2-5, with a possible D match to TRBD1 (6 bases). Germline values: CDR1 MNHEY, CDR2 SVGAGI. Trimming stripped 0 bases from V and 4 bases from J, with 9 bases between. This CDR3 is built from 14 residues. The CDR3 DNA follows: TGTGCCAGCAGTTACTCCAGGGGCGGAGAGACCCAGTACTTC. Protein product: CASSYSRGGETQYF.

The gene calls are TRBV2 and TRBJ1-1; the D is unclear. The CDR3 loop spans 11 amino acids. CDR1 is SNHLY, CDR2 FYNNEI, per germline. V was pared by 10 bases and J by 7 bases, with 13 bases between. The CDR3 DNA follows: TGTGCCATTACGGACGGGTTTGAAGCTTTCTTT. This translates into CAITDGFEAFF.

The V gene is TRBV6-5, the J gene TRBJ2-1; D not certain. Trimming shortened V by 5 bases and J by 8 bases, and 19 bases separated the two germline ends. The CDR3 loop spans 15 amino acids. CDR1 and CDR2 (germline): MNHEY, SVGAGI. The CDR3 protein is CASSLAAISNDEQFF. The CDR3 bases are TGTGCCAGCAGTCTCGCCGCGATTAGTAACGATGAGCAGTTCTTC.

This clone was found once. The V call is TRBV9, the J call TRBJ2-7, with TRBD1 identical over 9 bases. J lost 7 bases, V lost 0 bases, and 8 bases had no gene match. Germline V gives CDR1 SGDLS, CDR2 YYNGEE. There are 15 residues in the CDR3. The CDR3 spells CASSVAGTGTGEQYF. The CDR3 region has the DNA TGTGCCAGCAGCGTAGCGGGGACAGGGACGGGGGAGCAGTACTTC. Full variable domain (rest looked up from reference TRBV9 and TRBJ2-7): DSGVTQTPKHLITATGQRVTLRCSPRSGDLSVYWYQQSLDQGLQFLIQYYNGEERAKGNILERFSAQQFPDLHSELNLSSLELGDSALYFCASSVAGTGTGEQYFGPGTRLTVT.

This chain uses TRBV29-1 with TRBJ2-7; D tentatively reads TRBD1 or TRBD2 (5 bases each). This CDR3 has 15 residues. Germline-derived CDR1 and CDR2 are SQVTM and ANQGSEA. Trimming took off 2 bases at V and 0 bases at J, with 14 bases between the two ends. CDR3 in DNA: TGCAGCGTTGAAATGCCCCGGGACGACTCCTACGAGCAGTACTTC. It specifies CSVEMPRDDSYEQYF.

The chain recombines TRBV9 with TRBJ2-7; the match to TRBD1 covers 8 bases. There are 16 residues in the CDR3. V lost 4 bases and J lost 4; bases outside the gene matches: 13. The V gene's germline CDR1 is SGDLS and CDR2 YYNGEE. The CDR3 bases are TGTGCCAGCAGCCCGATTGCAGGACAGGGCATTTACGAGCAGTACTTC. Amino acid sequence: CASSPIAGQGIYEQYF.

The rearrangement joins TRBV7-8 to TRBJ2-1; 9 bases align to TRBD2. The ends lost 4 bases at V and 8 bases at J; junction bases unmatched: 15. Germline V gene data show CDR1 as SGHVS and CDR2 as FQNEAQ. This CDR3 spans 17 amino acids. CDR3 in DNA: TGTGCCAGCAGCTATACTTTGGCGGGAGGGCCTAGCGATGAGCAGTTCTTC. Amino acids: CASSYTLAGGPSDEQFF.

V gene TRBV29-1 combines with J gene TRBJ2-3; 9 bases match TRBD2. The CDR3 covers 16 residues. The V and J ends lost 0 bases and 4 bases, in that order; junction bases with no gene match: 8. CDR1 is SQVTM and CDR2 is ANQGSEA in the germline V gene. The chain's CDR3 is CSVEDRLAGKADTQYF. The CDR3 DNA is TGCAGCGTTGAAGACCGGCTAGCGGGAAAGGCAGATACGCAGTATTTT.

J is TRBJ2-5 and V is TRBV11-2; 12 bases are a match to TRBD1. J lost 5 bases, V lost 4 bases, and 5 bases had no gene match. The CDR3 is 15 residues long. Germline V gives CDR1 SGHAT, CDR2 FQNNGV. CDR3 region: CASSSPGQGAETQYF. CDR3 DNA sequence: TGTGCCAGCAGCTCTCCGGGACAGGGGGCCGAGACCCAGTACTTC.

V usage is TRBV6-5 and J usage is TRBJ2-1; 10 bases agree with TRBD2. CDR3 length: 15 amino acids. V trimming: 4 bases; J trimming: 8 bases; junction bases outside the gene matches: 8. Per the germline V gene, CDR1 is MNHEY and CDR2 is SVGAGI. This CDR3 reads CASSSDLAGVDEQFF. The DNA for the CDR3 is TGTGCCAGCAGTTCGGACCTAGCGGGAGTGGATGAGCAGTTCTTC.